The next 24 T cell receptor beta chains were all read from a single sample in a study of cytomegalovirus exposure and HLA in healthy donors. The PCR made use of 60 Vbeta and 13 Jbeta primers. The protocol was immunoSEQ multiplex PCR, while the TCRdb copy is restricted to in-frame clones and leaves out a portion. The sample's table shows under 130,000 clones. The sequencing input was PBMCs. These receptor sequences come from a man aged 45 to 65 in good health and CMV-seronegative.

J is TRBJ1-2 and V is TRBV2, with TRBD1 as a possible D gene (5 bases). V lost 3 bases to trimming and J lost 6 bases, with 14 bases between them. CDR1 and CDR2 from the germline V gene are SNHLY and FYNNEI. CDR3 length: 14 residues. This chain's CDR3 is CASSDGTRVNGYTF. CDR3 nucleotide sequence: TGTGCCAGCAGTGATGGGACTCGGGTTAATGGCTACACCTTC.

This chain uses TRBV2 with TRBJ1-2; TRBD1 aligns across 7 bases. This CDR3 comprises 15 residues. V shed 3 bases, J shed 5 bases, and the junction held 9 bases outside the gene matches. The V gene's germline CDR1 is SNHLY and CDR2 FYNNEI. CDR3 nucleotide sequence: TGTGCCAGCAGTGAGGGACAGAAGAGGGCTTATGGCTACACCTTC. Translation gives CASSEGQKRAYGYTF.

This chain links TRBV5-6 with TRBJ2-1; 13 bases align to TRBD2. Germline trimming cut 4 bases from V and 9 bases from J; bases unmatched to any gene: 7. The germline CDR1 and CDR2 sequences are SGHDT and YYEEEE. This CDR3 has 15 residues. The CDR3 nucleotides are TGTGCCAGCAGCCGAAAAGGACTAGCGGGAGTTGAGCAGTTCTTC. It specifies CASSRKGLAGVEQFF. The full variable domain, its missing parts supplied by reference TRBV5-6 and TRBJ2-1, is DAGVTQSPTHLIKTRGQQVTLRCSPKSGHDTVSWYQQALGQGPQFIFQYYEEEERQRGNFPDRFSGHQFPNYSSELNVNALLLGDSALYLCASSRKGLAGVEQFFGPGTRLTVL.

The V call is TRBV11-1, the J call TRBJ2-5; 7 bases agree with TRBD2. CDR3 length: 15 residues. V trimming: 0 bases; J trimming: 4 bases; junction bases outside the gene matches: 5. The germline gives CDR1 SGHAT, CDR2 FQDESV (reference sequence). CDR3 sequence reads: CASSLARGRAETQYF. CDR3 nucleotide sequence: TGTGCCAGCAGCTTAGCCCGGGGGAGGGCAGAGACCCAGTACTTC.

The chain employs TRBV19 and TRBJ2-1, with D possibly matching TRBD2 (5 bases). The CDR3 covers 13 residues. V was cut by 5 bases and J by 10 bases, with 15 bases left in between. CDR1 is LNHDA, CDR2 SQIVND, per germline (reference sequence). The chain's CDR3 is CASSLRAVEEQFF. CDR3 in DNA: TGTGCCAGTAGTCTGCGGGCCGTCGAGGAGCAGTTCTTC.

This rearrangement joins TRBV10-1 to TRBJ1-6; 7 nucleotides agree with TRBD1. Per germline, CDR1 WNHNN and CDR2 SYGVQD (reference sequence). There are 14 residues in the CDR3. Trimming removed 5 bases from V and 5 bases from J; junction bases left unmatched: 3. The CDR3 region has the DNA TGCGCCAGCAGTCGGGACAGTAATAATTCACCCCTCCACTTT. Its protein is CASSRDSNNSPLHF.

This chain connects TRBV19 to TRBJ1-1, with TRBD1 identical over 9 bases. Trimming removed 1 base from V and 6 bases from J; junction bases left unmatched: 3. Germline V gene lookup returns CDR1 LNHDA and CDR2 SQIVND (reference sequence). The CDR3 covers 14 residues. The CDR3 loop reads CASSIGDRAAEAFF. The DNA of the CDR3 is TGTGCCAGTAGTATAGGGGACAGGGCCGCTGAAGCTTTCTTT. The complete variable domain, with remaining parts taken from reference TRBV19 and TRBJ1-1, reads DGGITQSPKYLFRKEGQNVTLSCEQNLNHDAMYWYRQDPGQGLRLIYYSQIVNDFQKGDIAEGYSVSREKKESFPLTVTSAQKNPTAFYLCASSIGDRAAEAFFGQGTRLTVV.

This rearrangement joins TRBV7-2 to TRBJ1-4; D is undetermined. The germline CDR1 and CDR2 sequences are SGHTA and FQGNSA. V shed 2 bases and J shed 7 bases, with 20 bases lying between them. The CDR3 has 17 residues. The CDR3 bases are TGTGCCAGCAGCTTAAACCCGACTCGCCCTGAGGGTGAAAAACTGTTTTTT. It yields the protein CASSLNPTRPEGEKLFF.

J is TRBJ2-1 and V is TRBV5-1; D is perhaps TRBD2 (6 bases). This CDR3 comprises 16 residues. Germline-derived CDR1 and CDR2 are SGHRS and YFSETQ. With 0 bases removed from V and 4 bases from J, the gap between germline ends came to 14 bases. The CDR3 DNA follows: TGCGCCAGCAGCTTGGAGGTCGGGAGTTCGTACAATGAGCAGTTCTTC. Protein: CASSLEVGSSYNEQFF.

The J gene is TRBJ1-6, the V gene TRBV7-2; unclear D gene. V lost 5 bases and J lost 9, with 11 bases in between. The CDR3 totals 13 residues. Germline lookup yields CDR1 SGHTA and CDR2 FQGNSA. The CDR3 is CASSPQLSSPLHF. In nucleotides, the CDR3 is TGTGCCAGCAGCCCCCAACTCTCTTCACCCCTCCACTTT.

This sequence joins TRBV10-3 and TRBJ2-5; 14 nucleotides line up with TRBD2. The length of the CDR3 is 15 residues. With 3 bases clipped from V and 4 bases from J, the junction kept 1 base outside the gene matches. From germline, CDR1 is ENHRY and CDR2 SYGVKD. The CDR3 sequence: CAISDGLAGGETQYF. The DNA of the CDR3 is TGTGCCATCAGTGATGGACTAGCGGGAGGAGAGACCCAGTACTTC.

Points on this clone: The sample holds other DNA sequences that translate to the same CDR3. The rearrangement links TRBV29-1 to TRBJ1-3, with D unresolved. Trimming cost V 5 bases and J 1 base, with 9 bases left between them. CDR3 length: 13 residues. CDR1 and CDR2 (germline): SQVTM, ANQGSEA. Written as DNA, the CDR3 is TGCAGCGTTCGGGGTCCATCTGGAAACACCATATATTTT. Translated, it gives CSVRGPSGNTIYF.

The gene calls are TRBV5-6 and TRBJ2-7; possibly TRBD1 for D (5 bases). Germline CDR1 SGHDT, CDR2 YYEEEE. Trimming shortened V by 4 bases and J by 1 base, and 18 bases separated the two germline ends. This CDR3 spans 16 amino acids. The CDR3 sequence is CASSGYSRVVSYEQYF. The CDR3 coding sequence is TGTGCCAGCAGCGGATACTCCAGGGTGGTGTCCTACGAGCAGTACTTC.

The chain is built from TRBV7-9 and TRBJ1-2; 8 bases map to TRBD1. This CDR3 contains 16 residues. Losses at the gene ends were 5 bases for V and 4 bases for J; bases not matched to a gene: 12. Germline assignment: CDR1 SEHNR and CDR2 FQNEAQ (reference sequence). The CDR3 region is CASSPSGGGTFYGYTF. The CDR3 DNA sequence: TGTGCCAGCAGCCCATCAGGGGGCGGAACATTCTATGGCTACACCTTC. Complete variable domain (other parts from reference TRBV7-9 and TRBJ1-2): DTGVSQNPRHKITKRGQNVTFRCDPISEHNRLYWYRQTLGQGPEFLTYFQNEAQLEKSRLLSDRFSAERPKGSFSTLEIQRTEQGDSAMYLCASSPSGGGTFYGYTFGSGTRLTVV.

The gene calls are TRBV7-9 and TRBJ2-7; D might be TRBD1 (6 bases). CDR3 size: 15 residues. With 2 bases removed from V and 2 bases from J, the gap between germline ends came to 13 bases. The germline gives CDR1 SEHNR, CDR2 FQNEAQ (reference sequence). CDR3 amino acids: CASSLLPDRTYEQYF. In DNA, the CDR3 is TGTGCCAGCAGCTTACTTCCGGACAGAACCTACGAGCAGTACTTC.

The chain couples TRBV27 to TRBJ2-2, with unresolved D. Germline V gene data show CDR1 as MNHEY and CDR2 as SMNVEV (reference sequence). The germline V and J ends were trimmed by 6 bases and 2 bases, with 7 bases remaining between them. The CDR3 spans 13 residues. In nucleotides, the CDR3 is TGTGCCAGCAGCCGCGTCAACACCGGGGAGCTGTTTTTT. Its protein product is CASSRVNTGELFF.

The gene calls are TRBV27 and TRBJ1-2; 7 nucleotides line up with TRBD1. The V gene's germline CDR1 is MNHEY and CDR2 SMNVEV (reference sequence). J gave up 7 bases and V 3 bases, and 8 bases lay outside the gene matches. The CDR3 totals 14 residues. This CDR3 reads CASSFYEGAGGYTF. The DNA for the CDR3 is TGTGCCAGCAGTTTTTATGAGGGGGCCGGTGGCTACACCTTC.

The chain employs TRBV25-1 and TRBJ2-3; 7 bases match TRBD2. This CDR3 contains 15 residues. Trimming removed 4 bases from V and 0 bases from J; junction bases left unmatched: 4. Germline lookup yields CDR1 MGHDK and CDR2 SYGVNS. This chain's CDR3 is CASSGLAASTDTQYF. The CDR3 DNA follows: TGTGCCAGCAGTGGGCTAGCGGCTAGCACAGATACGCAGTATTTT.

The rearrangement links TRBV30 to TRBJ1-5; TRBD1 aligns across 8 bases. Trimming at V came to 3 bases and at J to 4 bases, leaving 8 bases not matched to a gene. The length of the CDR3 is 15 residues. Germline CDR1 is GTSNPN and CDR2 is SVGIG (reference sequence). CDR3 in amino acids: CAWRYGQGKNQPQHF. CDR3 coding DNA: TGTGCCTGGAGATACGGACAGGGCAAAAATCAGCCCCAGCATTTT. Full variable domain (rest looked up from reference TRBV30 and TRBJ1-5): SQTIHQWPATLVQPVGSPLSLECTVEGTSNPNLYWYRQAAGRGLQLLFYSVGIGQISSEVPQNLSASRPQDRQFILSSKKLLLSDSGFYLCAWRYGQGKNQPQHFGDGTRLSIL.

This rearrangement joins TRBV5-4 to TRBJ2-1, with D perhaps matching TRBD1 (6 bases). Per germline, CDR1 SGHNT and CDR2 YYREEE (reference sequence). This CDR3 is built from 14 residues. V dropped 5 bases and J dropped 1 base, with 10 bases sitting between them. CDR3 loop: CASRAQGSYNEQFF. CDR3 sequence (DNA): TGTGCCAGCAGGGCACAGGGATCCTACAATGAGCAGTTCTTC.

The rearrangement uses TRBV27 and TRBJ2-3; the match to TRBD2 covers 14 bases. Trimming cost V 6 bases and J 6 bases; bases outside gene matches: 14. This CDR3 has 18 amino acids. The germline V gene has CDR1 MNHEY and CDR2 SMNVEV (reference sequence). The CDR3 coding sequence is TGTGCCAGCAGGAGATACGCCGGACTAGCGGGGGGCTTGGATACGCAGTATTTT. This sequence encodes CASRRYAGLAGGLDTQYF.

The chain has TRBV5-4 and TRBJ1-1, with D maybe TRBD1 (5 bases). The V end lost 4 bases, the J end lost 1 base, and 20 bases lay between the germline ends. The germline CDR1 and CDR2 sequences are SGHNT and YYREEE (reference sequence). This CDR3 region has 17 residues. CDR3 residues: CASSRGKGWRENTEAFF. In DNA form, the CDR3 reads TGTGCCAGCAGCAGGGGCAAGGGGTGGAGGGAGAACACTGAAGCTTTCTTT.

This chain joins TRBV7-2 and TRBJ1-5, with D uncertain. Germline V CDR1 and CDR2: SGHTA, FQGNSA. V dropped 0 bases and J dropped 7 bases, with 7 bases sitting between them. The CDR3 is made up of 13 amino acids. DNA of the CDR3: TGTGCCAGCAGCTTAGCGGCGGAACAGCCCCAGCATTTT. It is translated as CASSLAAEQPQHF. Variable domain in full (rest from reference TRBV7-2 and TRBJ1-5): GAGVSQSPSNKVTEKGKDVELRCDPISGHTALYWYRQSLGQGLEFLIYFQGNSAPDKSGLPSDRFSAERTGGSVSTLTIQRTQQEDSAVYLCASSLAAEQPQHFGDGTRLSIL.

The chain uses TRBV2 and TRBJ2-2; TRBD1 aligns across 9 bases. J was trimmed by 7 bases and V by 5 bases; bases with no gene match: 8. Per the germline V gene, CDR1 is SNHLY and CDR2 is FYNNEI. The CDR3 loop spans 15 amino acids. The CDR3 DNA reads TGTGCCAGCAGTCCGGGACAGGGAACGAGCGGGGAGCTGTTTTTT. This encodes CASSPGQGTSGELFF.